This TCR beta chain emerged from a study of identical twins. A single record per CDR3 protein comes from TCRdb applying MiXCR to the 5' RACE reads. Of more than 400,000 distinct CDR3 sequences listed, roughly 15% are singletons. Germline V gene lookup returns CDR1 SGHNT and CDR2 YYREEE (reference sequence). This CDR3 is 13 amino acids long. Trimming took 0 bases from V and 7 from J, leaving 7 bases between them. These records were also assigned to another study, of yellow fever vaccine responses in identical twins. That report adds: Twins showed a vaccine T cell response that reportedly seemed partly convergent, partly personalized.

This receptor was identified in a woman aged 18-29 years in good health. Material: CD4+ T cells sorted from blood. V is TRBV5-4 and J is TRBJ2-2; the D is unclear. As DNA, the CDR3 is TGTGCCAGCAGCTTGGTGCCGGACGGGGAGCTGTTTTTT. Its protein product is CASSLVPDGELFF.